Shown below are 5 T cell receptor beta chains from a single sample sequenced in a study of T-cell memory formation after mild COVID-19. TCRdb processed the 5' RACE reads anew with MiXCR; each CDR3 protein has one entry. The sample comprises 250,000 or so distinct CDR3 sequences, around 17% of which are singletons, and more than 20% rests with the top ten. The sample taken for sequencing was PBMCs or a T cell subset sorted from them (not recorded which). These TCRs come from a young man who had mild COVID-19 (a few samples of this study predate the infection). Cell type and time point are not known.

The rearrangement joins TRBV9 to TRBJ2-3; TRBD2 matches at 10 bases. CDR3 length equals 17 residues. Trimming removed 2 bases from V and 4 bases from J; junction bases left unmatched: 10. The germline CDR1 and CDR2 sequences are SGDLS and YYNGEE. CDR3 sequence reads: CASSVSGGADSPDTQYF. In DNA, the CDR3 is TGTGCCAGCAGCGTGAGCGGGGGGGCCGATAGCCCAGATACGCAGTATTTT.

In its sample, this clonotype was seen once. V usage is TRBV18 and J usage is TRBJ2-7; a weak D match, TRBD2 (6 bases). The length of the CDR3 is 16 residues. V dropped 1 base and J dropped 3 bases, with 16 bases sitting between them. Germline loops: CDR1 KGHSH, CDR2 LQKENI. CDR3: CASSPLPGLENYEQYF. The CDR3 DNA is TGTGCCAGCTCACCACTTCCGGGACTGGAGAACTACGAGCAGTACTTC.

This clonotype was seen only a few times. The rearrangement uses TRBV28 and TRBJ1-5; weak D call: TRBD1 (6 bases). Deletions cut 8 bases from V and 9 bases from J, with 11 bases between. CDR1 is MDHEN, CDR2 SYDVKM, per germline. The CDR3 consists of 11 residues. The CDR3 loop is CASGGGGPQHF. Written as DNA, the CDR3 is TGTGCCAGCGGAGGAGGGGGGCCCCAGCATTTT.

This chain uses TRBV4-3 with TRBJ2-7; D call uncertain. This CDR3 region has 14 residues. Trimming shortened V by 0 bases and J by 4 bases, and 10 bases separated the two germline ends. Germline loops: CDR1 LGHNA, CDR2 YSLEER. The CDR3: CASSQEHRQYEQYF. The DNA of the CDR3 is TGCGCCAGCAGCCAAGAGCACAGACAATACGAGCAGTACTTC.

The rearrangement joins TRBV6-6 to TRBJ2-3; possible D gene TRBD2, 7 bases. V was clipped by 3 bases and J by 2 bases, with 15 bases between them. CDR3 length: 16 amino acids. Germline V gene sequence: CDR1 MNHNY, CDR2 SVGAGI (reference sequence). The CDR3 loop is CASSYWRGPITDTQYF. The CDR3 DNA sequence: TGTGCCAGCAGTTATTGGCGGGGGCCGATCACAGATACGCAGTATTTT.